These 20 T cell receptor beta chains were sequenced from one sample in a study of T cells in Graves' hyperthyroidism and ophthalmopathy. Regions amplified from RNA transcripts were the TCR beta CDR3 regions. The TCR CDR3 was amplified in a first-round RT-PCR using the HTBI primer set. TCRdb ran MiXCR on the multiplex PCR reads and lists one entry per CDR3 protein. This sample has 400,000 to 600,000 distinct CDR3 sequences, with 15% to 20% found just once. The sample taken for sequencing was blood. These receptors all stem from a woman younger than 45 with Graves' ophthalmopathy.

This clonotype was counted at least ten times. This chain uses TRBV20-1 with TRBJ2-7; D tentatively fits TRBD1 or TRBD2 (5 bases each). This CDR3 contains 15 residues. Germline CDR1 is DFQATT and CDR2 is SNEGSKA (reference sequence). Trimming removed 6 bases at V and 4 bases at J, with 22 bases between. The CDR3 here is CSATSGDGKPYEQYF. CDR3 in DNA: TGCAGTGCCACCTCCGGGGACGGAAAACCGTACGAGCAGTACTTC.

This clonotype was observed at least ten times. This chain uses TRBV7-2 with TRBJ2-7, with 10 bases matching TRBD1. The CDR3 is 15 amino acids. V lost 3 bases and J lost 3; bases outside the gene matches: 5. Germline CDR1 and CDR2: SGHTA and FQGNSA. DNA for the CDR3: TGTGCCAGCAGCTTTGGACAGGGGGTCAACTACGAGCAGTACTTC. Amino acids: CASSFGQGVNYEQYF.

This clonotype appeared a few times. The chain has TRBV7-9 and TRBJ2-7; TRBD1 matches 8 bases. V lost 5 bases, J lost 5 bases, and 11 bases stayed unmatched. Germline lookup yields CDR1 SEHNR and CDR2 FQNEAQ (reference sequence). CDR3 size: 15 residues. CDR3 nucleotide sequence: TGTGCCAGCAGCCCACAAATGACAGGGGCACACGAGCAGTACTTC. Encoded protein: CASSPQMTGAHEQYF.

This clonotype was counted at least ten times. The gene calls are TRBV6-2 or TRBV6-3 and TRBJ2-2; 10 positions agree with TRBD2. V shed 2 bases, J shed 3 bases, and the junction held 6 bases outside the gene matches. CDR3 length: 17 amino acids. Germline CDR1 MNHEY, CDR2 SVGEGT. As DNA, the CDR3 is TGTGCCAGCAGTTACCCGGGACTAGCGTCGGACACCGGGGAGCTGTTTTTT. It specifies CASSYPGLASDTGELFF.

This clonotype has only a few counts. This chain connects TRBV5-1 to TRBJ2-1, with 10 bases that match TRBD2. With 1 base clipped from V and 8 bases from J, the junction kept 3 bases outside the gene matches. CDR3 length: 14 residues. Germline V CDR1 and CDR2: SGHRS, YFSETQ. The CDR3 spells CASSLPSGSHEQFF. The CDR3 DNA reads TGCGCCAGCAGCTTGCCTAGCGGGAGCCATGAGCAGTTCTTC.

This clonotype was found a few times. The V and J genes are TRBV29-1 and TRBJ2-3, with 8 bases fitting TRBD1. The CDR3 totals 13 residues. Germline V CDR1 and CDR2: SQVTM, ANQGSEA. V shed 7 bases and J 3 bases; nucleotides not matched to a gene: 6. The CDR3 region has the DNA TGCAGCGGTGACAGGGGAGATACAGATACGCAGTATTTT. Translation gives CSGDRGDTDTQYF.

This clonotype came up many times. The rearrangement uses TRBV7-9 and TRBJ2-1, with a possible D match to TRBD2 (6 bases). Trimming pared 2 bases from V and 6 bases from J, leaving 11 bases between. The CDR3 sequence is 14 residues long. Germline V gene lookup returns CDR1 SEHNR and CDR2 FQNEAQ (reference sequence). The CDR3 nucleotides are TGTGCCAGCAGCTTAAGACTAGTGGGCAATGAGCAGTTCTTC. Its translation: CASSLRLVGNEQFF.

Ten or more counts support this clonotype. The chain couples TRBV6-2 or TRBV6-3 to TRBJ2-4, with 8 bases matching TRBD2. V gave up 0 bases and J gave up 2 bases; unmatched junction bases: 9. There are 18 residues in the CDR3. Germline V gives CDR1 MNHEY, CDR2 SVGEGT. CDR3 DNA: TGTGCCAGCAGTTACTCGGGGACTAGAGGTTCGACCAAAAACATTCAGTACTTC. It encodes CASSYSGTRGSTKNIQYF.

This clonotype was picked up many times. V and J are TRBV28 and TRBJ1-2; perhaps TRBD1 as D (5 bases). Germline V gives CDR1 MDHEN, CDR2 SYDVKM. This CDR3 is 12 amino acids long. Trimming removed 6 bases at V and 2 bases at J, with 7 bases between. The CDR3, as DNA: TGTGCCAGCAGCTCAGGGAACTATGGCTACACCTTC. Translation gives CASSSGNYGYTF.

The sample holds many counts of this clonotype. J is TRBJ1-1 and V is TRBV11-2; D gene ambiguous. Germline V gives CDR1 SGHAT, CDR2 FQNNGV. Trimming shortened V by 5 bases and J by 1 base, and 14 bases separated the two germline ends. This CDR3 contains 15 residues. CDR3: CASSGSGTRNTEAFF. The CDR3 DNA reads TGTGCCAGCAGCGGGAGTGGCACTAGGAACACTGAAGCTTTCTTT.

The V and J genes are TRBV20-1 and TRBJ2-3; TRBD2 aligns across 7 bases. The CDR3 runs 18 residues. Per germline, CDR1 DFQATT and CDR2 SNEGSKA (reference sequence). The chain's CDR3 is CSASATGPSGWGTDTQYF. The DNA of the CDR3 is TGCAGCGCAAGTGCTACCGGACCTAGCGGATGGGGGACAGATACGCAGTATTTT.

The chain has TRBV19 and TRBJ2-3, with D hard to call. Germline values: CDR1 LNHDA, CDR2 SQIVND (reference sequence). V was clipped by 9 bases and J by 1 base, with 17 bases between them. The CDR3 has 15 residues. DNA of the CDR3: TGTGCCAGCCAACCTTATGGCGAGGGCACAGATACGCAGTATTTT. Protein: CASQPYGEGTDTQYF.

The chain joins TRBV29-1 to TRBJ2-3; D possibly uses TRBD1 or TRBD2 (6 bases each). The CDR3 covers 16 residues. Germline CDR1 SQVTM, CDR2 ANQGSEA. V was shortened by 6 bases and J by 1 base, with 20 bases between the two germline ends. CDR3 residues: CSVVGGRDTRTDTQYF. The CDR3 bases are TGCAGCGTGGTGGGGGGAAGGGACACCCGCACAGATACGCAGTATTTT.

This clonotype appeared a few times. The rearrangement joins TRBV29-1 to TRBJ1-5, with D possibly TRBD1 on 5 matching bases. Germline-derived CDR1 and CDR2 are SQVTM and ANQGSEA. This CDR3 has 15 residues. With 2 bases removed from V and 5 bases from J, the gap between germline ends came to 16 bases. CDR3 amino acids: CSVEQGGWWYQPQHF. The CDR3 DNA reads TGCAGCGTTGAACAGGGAGGATGGTGGTATCAGCCCCAGCATTTT.

This clonotype has at least ten counts. The rearrangement links TRBV5-1 to TRBJ2-1, with TRBD2 identical over 10 bases. CDR1 and CDR2 (germline): SGHRS, YFSETQ. Trimming cost V 4 bases and J 9 bases; bases outside gene matches: 13. The CDR3 consists of 16 residues. In DNA, the CDR3 is TGCGCCAGCAGCCCGAATGGACTAGCGGCTAGGGGTGAGCAGTTCTTC. It encodes CASSPNGLAARGEQFF. Based on the CDR3 plus reference TRBV5-1 and TRBJ2-1, the full variable domain is KAGVTQTPRYLIKTRGQQVTLSCSPISGHRSVSWYQQTPGQGLQFLFEYFSETQRNKGNFPGRFSGRQFSNSRSEMNVSTLELGDSALYLCASSPNGLAARGEQFFGPGTRLTVL.

This clonotype was recorded many times. V is TRBV7-9 and J is TRBJ2-7; no definite D call. CDR3 length: 14 amino acids. V was cut by 4 bases and J by 0 bases, with 10 bases left in between. Germline-derived CDR1 and CDR2 are SEHNR and FQNEAQ (reference sequence). CDR3 in amino acids: CASSSLSGSYEQYF. In DNA, the CDR3 is TGTGCCAGCAGCTCACTCTCGGGCTCCTACGAGCAGTACTTC.

The chain joins TRBV7-8 to TRBJ2-7, with 9 bases fitting TRBD2. Germline trimming cut 8 bases from V and 1 base from J; bases unmatched to any gene: 12. There are 16 residues in the CDR3. The germline CDR1 and CDR2 sequences are SGHVS and FQNEAQ. The CDR3 loop reads CASGQSIAGASYEQYF. The CDR3 DNA follows: TGTGCCAGCGGCCAATCAATAGCGGGAGCTTCCTACGAGCAGTACTTC.

This clonotype was counted only a few times. This chain uses TRBV5-1 with TRBJ2-1, with 9 nucleotides matching TRBD1. Germline CDR1 is SGHRS and CDR2 is YFSETQ. Trimming cost V 4 bases and J 8 bases; bases outside gene matches: 10. The CDR3 is 15 residues long. CDR3 in amino acids: CASSPPGQGKDEQFF. The CDR3 DNA follows: TGCGCCAGCAGCCCCCCGGGACAGGGCAAGGATGAGCAGTTCTTC.

The sample holds many counts of this clonotype. CDR3 in DNA: TGTGCCTCGGGGGTCGGTCAGCCCCAGCATTTT. Amino acid sequence: CASGVGQPQHF. The chain carries TRBV30 and TRBJ1-5; TRBD1 might be the D (5 bases). The length of the CDR3 is 11 residues. Germline loops: CDR1 GTSNPN, CDR2 SVGIG (reference sequence). V lost 7 bases to trimming and J lost 6 bases, with 10 bases between them.

There are many counts of this clonotype. The chain uses TRBV20-1 and TRBJ1-2, with 7 bases that match TRBD1. The V and J ends lost 6 bases and 8 bases, in that order; junction bases with no gene match: 12. The CDR3 runs 13 residues. Germline CDR1 reads DFQATT; CDR2 reads SNEGSKA (reference sequence). CDR3 amino acids: CSASSTGRRGYTF. The CDR3, as DNA: TGCAGTGCCTCCTCGACAGGGAGGAGAGGCTACACCTTC.